This T cell receptor beta chain was captured in a study of regulatory T cells in long-lasting Graves disease. On the study more broadly: Disease was considered persistent Graves' disease after over 5 years of antithyroid drugs (with positive TSH receptor antibodies). Study-level results: Favoring TRBV28, TRBJ1-2 and TRBJ2-5 was a feature seen in persistent disease. Small sample size may have lowered accuracy.

The V segment lost 7 bases and the J segment 7 bases; nucleotides outside the gene matches: 6. The CDR3 has 13 residues. Germline V gene sequence: CDR1 MNHNS, CDR2 SASEGT. The authors built TCR beta libraries using iRepertoire HTBI primers and Arm-PCR of CDR3 regions. TCRdb called the multiplex PCR reads again in MiXCR, with one record for every CDR3 protein. The sample holds roughly 700,000 distinct CDR3 sequences, 25% to 35% seen once. With respect to this clonotype: The antigen remains undetermined.

Time point described: persistent/refractory GD, antithyroid drugs over 5 years with positive TRAb. From RNA extracted from PBMCs, the TCR library was made. This receptor was obtained from a female donor with Graves disease. The sequencing used peripheral blood mononuclear cells (PBMCs), collected when the disease was refractory, from a patient treated with antithyroid drugs. The V call is TRBV6-1, the J call TRBJ1-5, with 8 bases identical to TRBD1. The CDR3 DNA reads TGTGCCAGCATCAGGGGGCCGGGGCAGCCCCAGCATTTT. Residues: CASIRGPGQPQHF.